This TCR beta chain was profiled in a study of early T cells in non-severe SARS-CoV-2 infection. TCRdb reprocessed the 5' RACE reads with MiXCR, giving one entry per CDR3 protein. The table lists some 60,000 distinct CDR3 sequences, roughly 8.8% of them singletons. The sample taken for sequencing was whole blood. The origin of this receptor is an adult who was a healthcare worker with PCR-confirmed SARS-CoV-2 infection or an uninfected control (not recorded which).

The CDR3 DNA is TGTGCCAGCAGTCGGGACAGGGGGCGAACCACTGAAGCTTTCTTT. It translates to CASSRDRGRTTEAFF. The rearrangement uses TRBV2 and TRBJ1-1; 12 positions agree with TRBD1. The CDR3 has 15 amino acids. After removal of 5 bases from V and 4 bases from J, the junction contained 5 bases not matched to a gene. Germline assignment: CDR1 SNHLY and CDR2 FYNNEI. Full variable domain (missing parts from reference TRBV2 and TRBJ1-1): EPEVTQTPSHQVTQMGQEVILRCVPISNHLYFYWYRQILGQKVEFLVSFYNNEISEKSEIFDDQFSVERPDGSNFTLKIRSTKLEDSAMYFCASSRDRGRTTEAFFGQGTRLTVV.